Listed here are 10 T cell receptor beta chains from one sample, sequenced in a study of blood T cells in healthy people across ages. Then a second PCR, running roughly 7 to 11 cycles, was carried out with a sample-barcoded 5' primer and a J-beta primer mix. TCRdb redid the calling of the 5' RACE reads with MiXCR, one entry per CDR3 protein. The sample contains approximately 900,000 distinct CDR3 sequences, roughly 50% of which appear only once. The material sequenced was blood. These receptors were taken from a man younger than 40 in good health.

This clonotype showed up just a few times. The chain combines TRBV27 with TRBJ2-7; 8 bases fit TRBD1. CDR1 MNHEY and CDR2 SMNVEV come from the germline V gene (reference sequence). V lost 5 bases, J lost 5 bases, and 5 bases stayed unmatched. The CDR3 is made up of 13 amino acids. CDR3 protein: CASSVWTGNEQYF. The CDR3 nucleotides are TGTGCCAGCAGTGTCTGGACAGGGAACGAGCAGTACTTC.

This rearrangement joins TRBV24-1 to TRBJ1-1; 8 bases are a match to TRBD1. Trimming removed 4 bases from V and 1 base from J; junction bases left unmatched: 1. The CDR3 runs 14 residues. CDR1 is KGHDR and CDR2 is SFDVKD in the germline V gene. The CDR3 reads CATSEGTGNTEAFF. The CDR3, as DNA: TGTGCCACCAGTGAGGGGACAGGGAACACTGAAGCTTTCTTT.

The V and J genes are TRBV25-1 and TRBJ1-2, with D maybe TRBD1 (5 bases). Germline values: CDR1 MGHDK, CDR2 SYGVNS. The CDR3 consists of 14 residues. Deletions cut 2 bases from V and 4 bases from J, with 11 bases between. CDR3 loop: CASSEGGGSYGYTF. Here the CDR3 DNA reads TGTGCCAGCAGTGAAGGCGGGGGGAGCTATGGCTACACCTTC.

V usage is TRBV5-1 and J usage is TRBJ2-5, with TRBD1 identical over 8 bases. The CDR3 is made up of 16 amino acids. The V segment lost 1 base and the J segment 1 base; nucleotides outside the gene matches: 6. Germline lookup yields CDR1 SGHRS and CDR2 YFSETQ. This chain's CDR3 is CASSLQGATFQETQYF. In DNA, the CDR3 is TGCGCCAGCAGCTTGCAGGGGGCCACATTCCAAGAGACCCAGTACTTC.

CDR3 sequence: CASSRTGREPEKLFF. The CDR3 coding sequence is TGCGCCAGCAGCAGGACGGGACGGGAGCCTGAAAAACTGTTTTTT. The V gene is TRBV5-1, the J gene TRBJ1-4, with a weak D call TRBD1 (5 bases). The CDR3 is 15 amino acids. The germline V gene has CDR1 SGHRS and CDR2 YFSETQ. The V and J ends lost 4 bases and 7 bases respectively, with 17 bases between them.

This chain links TRBV21-1 with TRBJ2-1; the D segment call TRBD1 is taken from the table without a DNA check. TRBV21-1 is a recognized pseudogene. This CDR3 is 18 amino acids long. This CDR3 reads CASIALSRRTVSYNEQFF. The CDR3 DNA reads TGTGCCAGCATCGCATTGAGCCGAAGGACAGTTTCCTACAATGAGCAGTTCTTC.

The chain combines TRBV20-1 with TRBJ2-7; D remains ambiguous. Trimming shortened V by 0 bases and J by 2 bases, and 8 bases separated the two germline ends. The CDR3 extends over 13 amino acids. The germline CDR1 and CDR2 sequences are DFQATT and SNEGSKA (reference sequence). The CDR3 is CSARESTAYEQYF. CDR3 coding DNA: TGCAGTGCTAGAGAAAGTACTGCCTACGAGCAGTACTTC.

This clonotype was found a few times. The V and J genes are TRBV4-3 and TRBJ2-7, with a possible D match to TRBD1 (7 bases). The CDR3 runs 16 residues. V shed 3 bases and J shed 2 bases, with 17 bases lying between them. From germline, CDR1 is LGHNA and CDR2 YSLEER. CDR3 in DNA: TGCGCCAGCAGCCATGCTGTAGGGGGGACAGCCTACGAGCAGTACTTC. The encoded protein is CASSHAVGGTAYEQYF.

The chain carries TRBV6-1 and TRBJ1-2; D gene unclear. The CDR3 extends over 14 amino acids. The germline CDR1 and CDR2 sequences are MNHNS and SASEGT. V was pared by 7 bases and J by 7 bases, with 19 bases between. This chain's CDR3 is CASMFEPEGRGYTF. The CDR3 bases are TGTGCCAGCATGTTCGAGCCAGAGGGCCGTGGCTACACCTTC.

This rearrangement joins TRBV5-1 to TRBJ2-6; D gene uncertain. Germline V CDR1 and CDR2: SGHRS, YFSETQ. Deletions cut 5 bases from V and 0 bases from J, with 12 bases between. This CDR3 is built from 16 residues. The CDR3 region has the DNA TGCGCCAGCAGAAATGACGGTTACTCTGGGGCCAACGTCCTGACTTTC. Its protein product is CASRNDGYSGANVLTF. Full variable domain (outside the CDR3, taken from reference TRBV5-1 and TRBJ2-6): KAGVTQTPRYLIKTRGQQVTLSCSPISGHRSVSWYQQTPGQGLQFLFEYFSETQRNKGNFPGRFSGRQFSNSRSEMNVSTLELGDSALYLCASRNDGYSGANVLTFGAGSRLTVL.